Below, 29 T cell receptor beta chains from the same sample are listed, as sequenced in a study of radiation and T cells in renal cell carcinoma. The treatment is: treatment-naive control, cytoreductive nephrectomy. The table came from immunoSEQ multiplex PCR; TCRdb's copy has only in-frame clones and leaves some out. The sample carries over 10,000 clones, about 65% recorded once. The sample here was tumor tissue, taken from a patient whose treatment was nephrectomy without radiotherapy. The receptors originated from an elderly woman with renal cell carcinoma.

The chain couples TRBV7-8 to TRBJ2-7; 7 nucleotides align to TRBD1. Germline V gene lookup returns CDR1 SGHVS and CDR2 FQNEAQ. V shed 4 bases, J shed 4 bases, and the junction held 7 bases outside the gene matches. This CDR3 is built from 14 residues. The CDR3 region is CASSSRQGSYEQYV. The CDR3 bases are TGTGCCAGCAGCTCCAGACAGGGTTCGTACGAGCAGTACGTC.

The chain recombines TRBV23-1 with TRBJ1-1; no clear D gene. TRBV23-1 is identified as an open reading frame with a role that is uncertain. V was pared by 10 bases and J by 0 bases, with 27 bases between. This CDR3 spans 18 amino acids. The CDR3 coding sequence is TGCGCCACCTGTTATCTACTCTCTACTTGTAAAATGAACACTGAAGCTTTCTTT. Its protein is CATCYLLSTCKMNTEAFF.

The CDR3 sequence is CSVGRSEGEKLFF. The CDR3 DNA follows: TGCAGCGTTGGGCGCAGCGAGGGTGAAAAACTGTTTTTT. The rearrangement uses TRBV29-1 and TRBJ1-4; D gene ambiguous. The CDR3 has 13 amino acids. CDR1 and CDR2 from the germline V gene are SQVTM and ANQGSEA. The V end was cut by 4 bases, the J end by 7 bases, with 13 bases between.

CDR3 protein: CASSLVRADTQYF. As DNA, the CDR3 is TGTGCCAGCAGCTTAGTTAGGGCAGATACGCAGTATTTT. This rearrangement joins TRBV11-2 to TRBJ2-3, with D hard to call. Trimming removed 1 base at V and 4 bases at J, with 6 bases between. The CDR3 contains 13 residues. Germline-derived CDR1 and CDR2 are SGHAT and FQNNGV. The variable domain in full, with the rest retrieved from reference TRBV11-2 and TRBJ2-3, is EAGVAQSPRYKIIEKRQSVAFWCNPISGHATLYWYQQILGQGPKLLIQFQNNGVVDDSQLPKDRFSAERLKGVDSTLKIQPAKLEDSAVYLCASSLVRADTQYFGPGTRLTVL.

This clone appeared a few times. This chain uses TRBV28 with TRBJ1-1, with D hard to call. Germline V gene data show CDR1 as MDHEN and CDR2 as SYDVKM. CDR3 size: 15 residues. Trimming pared 1 base from V and 0 bases from J, leaving 9 bases between. CDR3 in DNA: TGTGCCAGCAGTTTATCGGGTATCTTGAACACTGAAGCTTTCTTT. It encodes CASSLSGILNTEAFF.

This rearrangement joins TRBV9 to TRBJ1-5, with 11 bases matching TRBD1. Germline V gene lookup returns CDR1 SGDLS and CDR2 YYNGEE. Germline trimming cut 3 bases from V and 2 bases from J; bases unmatched to any gene: 1. This CDR3 comprises 15 residues. The CDR3 spells CASSGTGGGNQPQHF. CDR3 in DNA: TGTGCCAGCAGCGGGACAGGGGGCGGCAATCAGCCCCAGCATTTT.

The chain recombines TRBV7-2 with TRBJ1-1, with D possibly matching TRBD1 (5 bases). The V end lost 0 bases, the J end lost 3 bases, and 5 bases lay between the germline ends. Germline values: CDR1 SGHTA, CDR2 FQGNSA. The CDR3 is made up of 13 amino acids. In nucleotides, the CDR3 is TGTGCCAGCAGCTTAGCGGGGGACACTGAAGCTTTCTTT. Translation: CASSLAGDTEAFF.

This clone was detected once. The J gene is TRBJ2-3, the V gene TRBV9; possible D gene TRBD1, 6 bases. CDR3 length: 16 residues. The V gene lost 0 bases and the J gene lost 4 bases, with 15 bases spanning the gap. Germline V lookup: CDR1 SGDLS, CDR2 YYNGEE. The CDR3 DNA follows: TGTGCCAGCAGCGTAGGTAACAGGGAGTATCCAGATACGCAGTATTTT. It translates to CASSVGNREYPDTQYF.

The V gene is TRBV15, the J gene TRBJ2-5, with D perhaps matching TRBD2 (6 bases). V lost 5 bases and J lost 4, with 17 bases in between. This CDR3 contains 15 residues. From germline, CDR1 is LNHNV and CDR2 YYDKDF (reference sequence). The CDR3 is CATSAGTGRRETQYF. CDR3 in DNA: TGTGCCACCAGCGCGGGGACCGGCCGGCGAGAGACCCAGTACTTC. Drawing the rest from reference TRBV15 and TRBJ2-5, the complete variable domain is DAMVIQNPRYQVTQFGKPVTLSCSQTLNHNVMYWYQQKSSQAPKLLFHYYDKDFNNEADTPDNFQSRRPNTSFCFLDIRSPGLGDTAMYLCATSAGTGRRETQYFGPGTRLLVL.

The chain combines TRBV13 with TRBJ2-3, with D possibly matching TRBD2 (7 bases). The V end lost 4 bases, the J end lost 1 base, and 15 bases lay between the germline ends. The CDR3 is made up of 16 amino acids. Germline CDR1 PRHDT, CDR2 FYEKMQ (reference sequence). The CDR3 nucleotides read TGTGCCAGCAGCTCTACCCGGGGGGCCGGCACAGATACGCAGTATTTT. It codes for CASSSTRGAGTDTQYF. Filled out from reference TRBV13 and TRBJ2-3, the complete variable domain reads AAGVIQSPRHLIKEKRETATLKCYPIPRHDTVYWYQQGPGQDPQFLISFYEKMQSDKGSIPDRFSAQQFSDYHSELNMSSLELGDSALYFCASSSTRGAGTDTQYFGPGTRLTVL.

The chain uses TRBV4-2 and TRBJ1-4, with 8 bases matching TRBD1. V lost 0 bases, J lost 6 bases, and 9 bases stayed unmatched. Germline V gives CDR1 LGHNA, CDR2 YNFKEQ. The CDR3 spans 17 residues. In DNA form, the CDR3 reads TGTGCCAGCAGCCAAGAGCTTCGGGGGACAGGTCATGAAAAACTGTTTTTT. Translation gives CASSQELRGTGHEKLFF.

This clone occurred a few times. This chain uses TRBV13 with TRBJ2-1, with 8 bases lining up with TRBD2. This CDR3 spans 13 amino acids. Trimming at V came to 4 bases and at J to 10 bases, leaving 6 bases not matched to a gene. CDR1 is PRHDT and CDR2 is FYEKMQ in the germline V gene (reference sequence). The CDR3 DNA reads TGTGCCAGCAGCTCGGGACTAGTCGGGGAGCAGTTCTTC. Amino acid sequence: CASSSGLVGEQFF.

The gene calls are TRBV7-2 and TRBJ2-5; 9 nucleotides align to TRBD2. The CDR3 consists of 17 residues. Losses at the gene ends were 2 bases for V and 1 base for J; bases not matched to a gene: 8. Germline CDR1 reads SGHTA; CDR2 reads FQGNSA. In DNA, the CDR3 is TGTGCCAGCAGCTTAATTGGTCTAGCGGGACTCCAAGAGACCCAGTACTTC. This codes for CASSLIGLAGLQETQYF.

This sequence joins TRBV10-3 and TRBJ1-3, with a possible D match to TRBD1 (6 bases). In germline, CDR1 is ENHRY, CDR2 SYGVKD. CDR3 length: 16 residues. V gave up 0 bases and J gave up 1 base, with 10 bases separating them. The CDR3 loop reads CAISESRTGSGNTIYF. The CDR3, as DNA: TGTGCCATCAGTGAGTCAAGAACAGGGTCTGGAAACACCATATATTTT.

This clone was counted a single time. The rearrangement links TRBV5-1 to TRBJ1-2; no reliable D call. Germline CDR1 is SGHRS and CDR2 is YFSETQ. V was pared by 4 bases and J by 5 bases, with 9 bases between. The CDR3 runs 12 residues. The CDR3 DNA follows: TGCGCCAGCAGCACAGACGGTTATGGCTACACCTTC. It is translated as CASSTDGYGYTF. Looking up the rest from reference TRBV5-1 and TRBJ1-2 gives the full variable domain: KAGVTQTPRYLIKTRGQQVTLSCSPISGHRSVSWYQQTPGQGLQFLFEYFSETQRNKGNFPGRFSGRQFSNSRSEMNVSTLELGDSALYLCASSTDGYGYTFGSGTRLTVV.

The V gene is TRBV10-2, the J gene TRBJ1-5; D uncertain. Trimming stripped 1 base from V and 2 bases from J, with 6 bases between. The germline V gene has CDR1 WSHSY and CDR2 SAAADI. This CDR3 region has 14 residues. Here the CDR3 DNA reads TGCGCCAGCAGTGAGTGGTCTGGCAATCAGCCCCAGCATTTT. The encoded protein is CASSEWSGNQPQHF.

The chain has TRBV13 and TRBJ2-3; 14 bases fit TRBD2. This CDR3 is built from 14 residues. Germline CDR1 and CDR2: PRHDT and FYEKMQ (reference sequence). With 6 bases clipped from V and 4 bases from J, the junction kept 0 bases outside the gene matches. The CDR3 coding sequence is TGTGCCAGCAGGACTAGCGGGGGGGCAGATACGCAGTATTTT. Protein sequence: CASRTSGGADTQYF.

The chain joins TRBV7-8 to TRBJ1-2; perhaps TRBD1 as D (5 bases). The CDR3 totals 16 residues. Trimming shortened V by 1 base and J by 4 bases, and 16 bases separated the two germline ends. CDR1 and CDR2 from the germline V gene are SGHVS and FQNEAQ. The CDR3 protein is CASSLVKSGGGYGYTF. The CDR3, as DNA: TGTGCCAGCAGCTTAGTAAAATCTGGGGGTGGCTATGGCTACACCTTC.

This clone turned up a few times. The chain joins TRBV28 to TRBJ1-1, with D possibly TRBD1 on 6 matching bases. V lost 1 base, J lost 5 bases, and 17 bases lay in between. Germline lookup yields CDR1 MDHEN and CDR2 SYDVKM. The CDR3 spans 16 residues. Written as DNA, the CDR3 is TGTGCCAGCAGTTTATCGTTCAGGGGAAGGGGTACTGAAGCTTTCTTT. Its translation: CASSLSFRGRGTEAFF.

The chain employs TRBV19 and TRBJ2-7; possible D gene TRBD2, 5 bases. The ends were cut back, 0 bases at V and 0 bases at J, with 18 bases in the middle. The germline gives CDR1 LNHDA, CDR2 SQIVND (reference sequence). The CDR3 contains 18 residues. The CDR3 region is CASSIDLPPGYHSYEQYV. CDR3 nucleotides: TGTGCCAGTAGTATAGATCTGCCGCCGGGGTACCACTCCTACGAGCAGTACGTC.

This clone appeared a few times. CDR3 region: CASSLGADQPQHF. CDR3 DNA: TGTGCCAGCAGCTTGGGAGCAGATCAGCCCCAGCATTTT. The gene calls are TRBV5-4 and TRBJ1-5; no clear D gene. Germline V gene sequence: CDR1 SGHNT, CDR2 YYREEE (reference sequence). The CDR3 contains 13 residues. Deletions cut 0 bases from V and 5 bases from J, with 6 bases between. The full variable domain, completed using reference TRBV5-4 and TRBJ1-5, is ETGVTQSPTHLIKTRGQQVTLRCSSQSGHNTVSWYQQALGQGPQFIFQYYREEENGRGNFPPRFSGLQFPNYSSELNVNALELDDSALYLCASSLGADQPQHFGDGTRLSIL.

This clone was counted a single time. This rearrangement joins TRBV25-1 to TRBJ1-4, with TRBD1 matching 7 bases. In germline, CDR1 is MGHDK, CDR2 SYGVNS. Trimming cost V 2 bases and J 8 bases; bases outside gene matches: 11. There are 16 residues in the CDR3. The CDR3 loop is CASSERDSAGREKLFF. In DNA form, the CDR3 reads TGTGCCAGCAGTGAACGGGACAGTGCGGGGCGGGAAAAACTGTTTTTT.

This chain connects TRBV13 to TRBJ2-4; a possible D gene is TRBD1 (5 bases). Trimming took 5 bases from V and 2 from J, leaving 19 bases between them. The germline V gene encodes CDR1 PRHDT and CDR2 FYEKMQ (reference sequence). The length of the CDR3 is 17 residues. CDR3 region: CASSPDWGRGSKNIQYF. The CDR3 region has the DNA TGTGCCAGCAGCCCAGACTGGGGCCGAGGTTCCAAAAACATTCAGTACTTC. Variable domain in full (rest from reference TRBV13 and TRBJ2-4): AAGVIQSPRHLIKEKRETATLKCYPIPRHDTVYWYQQGPGQDPQFLISFYEKMQSDKGSIPDRFSAQQFSDYHSELNMSSLELGDSALYFCASSPDWGRGSKNIQYFGAGTRLSVL.

This clone appeared a few times. V and J are TRBV5-8 and TRBJ1-1, with D possibly TRBD1 on 5 matching bases. V shed 0 bases and J shed 10 bases, with 10 bases lying between them. Germline lookup yields CDR1 SGHTS and CDR2 YDEGEE. The CDR3 has 12 residues. This CDR3 is CASSLGGRGAFF. The CDR3 bases are TGTGCCAGCAGCTTGGGGGGAAGGGGAGCTTTCTTT.

The rearrangement links TRBV2 to TRBJ2-7; a possible D gene is TRBD1 (6 bases). The CDR3 covers 14 residues. V shed 7 bases and J shed 3 bases, with 16 bases lying between them. Per germline, CDR1 SNHLY and CDR2 FYNNEI. The CDR3 coding sequence is TGTGCCAGCAACCTACAGGGTAGCGACTACGAGCAGTACTTC. Amino acid sequence: CASNLQGSDYEQYF. Full variable domain (rest looked up from reference TRBV2 and TRBJ2-7): EPEVTQTPSHQVTQMGQEVILRCVPISNHLYFYWYRQILGQKVEFLVSFYNNEISEKSEIFDDQFSVERPDGSNFTLKIRSTKLEDSAMYFCASNLQGSDYEQYFGPGTRLTVT.

The rearrangement uses TRBV10-3 and TRBJ1-5; tentatively, D is TRBD1 (5 bases). Germline V gene sequence: CDR1 ENHRY, CDR2 SYGVKD. The germline V and J ends were trimmed by 8 bases and 6 bases, with 14 bases remaining between them. This CDR3 contains 13 residues. The CDR3 DNA reads as TGTGCCATCGCGGGGGGAAAGGGTCAGCCCCAGCATTTT. Its translation: CAIAGGKGQPQHF.

There are a few counts of this clone. This chain joins TRBV9 and TRBJ2-6; perhaps TRBD2 as D (6 bases). The CDR3 loop spans 17 amino acids. Germline loops: CDR1 SGDLS, CDR2 YYNGEE. Trimming took 0 bases from V and 2 from J, leaving 12 bases between them. The CDR3 DNA reads as TGTGCCAGCAGCGTAGGAGGAGGGTTGACTGGGGCCAACGTCCTGACTTTC. Translating gives CASSVGGGLTGANVLTF.

The rearrangement links TRBV7-2 to TRBJ2-5; D uncertain. Deletions cut 5 bases from V and 4 bases from J, with 23 bases between. Germline CDR1 is SGHTA and CDR2 is FQGNSA. The CDR3 is made up of 17 amino acids. The CDR3 here is CASSPPRVIAYLETQYF. The CDR3 nucleotides read TGTGCCAGCAGCCCTCCCCGTGTTATCGCATACTTAGAGACCCAGTACTTC.

Worth noting for this clone: One junction end does not reproduce the germline sequence, and a read error may be involved. This chain connects TRBV6-5 to TRBJ1-6; D remains ambiguous. CDR1 and CDR2 from the germline V gene are MNHEY and SVGAGI. The CDR3 consists of 15 residues. Written as DNA, the CDR3 is TGTGCCAGCAGTGACTCGAGCTCCTATAATTCACCCCTCCACTTT. Translated: CASSDSSSYNSPLHF.